This TCR beta chain is from a study of regulatory T cells in long-lasting Graves disease. Whole-study findings and limits: Repertoires from persistent disease leaned toward TRBV28, TRBJ1-2 and TRBJ2-5.

Only a few counts were recorded for this clonotype. Its specificity is unknown. Building of the TCR beta libraries involved iRepertoire HTBI primers and Arm-PCR of CDR3 regions. One entry per CDR3 protein results from TCRdb running MiXCR on the multiplex PCR reads. The sample records roughly 430,000 distinct CDR3 sequences, about a sixth being singletons. Time point indicated: newly diagnosed GD, antithyroid drugs for less than 3 months. Preparation of the TCR library used RNA extracted from PBMCs. This CDR3 spans 14 amino acids. Germline V gives CDR1 SQVTM, CDR2 ANQGSEA. Trimming left V 5 bases short and J 3 bases short, with 14 bases between. The same sample was also used in a study of T cells in Graves' hyperthyroidism and ophthalmopathy.

The receptor was isolated from a woman younger than 45 with Graves disease. The J gene is TRBJ2-1, the V gene TRBV29-1, with D possibly TRBD1 on 5 matching bases. This specimen was peripheral blood mononuclear cells (PBMCs), taken at new diagnosis, from a patient treated with antithyroid drugs. The CDR3: CSVTQDRIYNEQFF. The CDR3, as DNA: TGCAGCGTTACCCAAGACAGAATCTACAATGAGCAGTTCTTC.